What follows is one TCR beta chain and its context. The record originates from a study of T cells in tumors after PD-1 blockade. Across the whole study: Treatment was either pembrolizumab 200 mg every 3 weeks or cemiplimab 350 mg every 2 weeks. A subset received ongoing vismodegib 150 mg daily alongside anti-PD-1 therapy. Blood samples averaged around 100,000 templates (range roughly 22,000-260,000) and 35,000 or so unique clonotypes.

CDR3 size: 15 residues. Germline CDR1 is SGHDT and CDR2 is YYEEEE. V lost 0 bases to trimming and J lost 7 bases, with 11 bases between them. Some clones are missing from TCRdb's copy, which holds only in-frame ones; the method was immunoSEQ multiplex PCR. The repertoire consists of roughly 59,000 clones, with around four fifths occurring once and the leading ten covering over 10%. The sequenced sample was PBMCs, obtained before anti-PD-1 treatment. The chain recombines TRBV5-6 with TRBJ1-6; a possible D gene is TRBD1 (5 bases). The TCR sequence derives from a human donor with basal cell carcinoma. CDR3 nucleotide sequence: TGTGCCAGCAGCTTGGCCGGGGGTAACAATTCACCCCTCCACTTT. It codes for CASSLAGGNNSPLHF. The whole variable domain, remainder taken from reference TRBV5-6 and TRBJ1-6, is DAGVTQSPTHLIKTRGQQVTLRCSPKSGHDTVSWYQQALGQGPQFIFQYYEEEERQRGNFPDRFSGHQFPNYSSELNVNALLLGDSALYLCASSLAGGNNSPLHFGNGTRLTVT.